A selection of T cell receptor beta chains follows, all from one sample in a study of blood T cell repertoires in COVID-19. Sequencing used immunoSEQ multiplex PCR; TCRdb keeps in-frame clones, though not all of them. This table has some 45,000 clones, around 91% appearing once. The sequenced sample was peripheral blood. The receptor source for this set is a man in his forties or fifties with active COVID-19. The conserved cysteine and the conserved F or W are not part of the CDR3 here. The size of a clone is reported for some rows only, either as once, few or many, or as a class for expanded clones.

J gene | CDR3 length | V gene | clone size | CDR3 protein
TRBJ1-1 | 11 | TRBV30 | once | AWTQGGGTEAF
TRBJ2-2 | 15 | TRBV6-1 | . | ASSDLPTDTNTGELF
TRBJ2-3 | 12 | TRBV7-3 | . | ASSSGLLADTQY
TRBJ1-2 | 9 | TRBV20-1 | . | SVGEARGYT
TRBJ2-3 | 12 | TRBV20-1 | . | SASGLAGGDTQY
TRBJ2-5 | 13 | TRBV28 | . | ASSTGGSRAETQY
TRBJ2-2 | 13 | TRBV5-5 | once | ASTYPGQGAGELF
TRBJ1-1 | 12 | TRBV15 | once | ATSRGAGLREAF
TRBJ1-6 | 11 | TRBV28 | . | ASTSFWGAPLH
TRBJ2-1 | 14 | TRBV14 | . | ASSQVMGQGIGEQF
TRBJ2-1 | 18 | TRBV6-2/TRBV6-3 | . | ASSSRTGTDSGKIYNEQF
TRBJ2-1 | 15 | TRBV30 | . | ALYPPQGADTYNEQF
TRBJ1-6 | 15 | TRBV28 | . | ASSLGWTGSVGSPLH
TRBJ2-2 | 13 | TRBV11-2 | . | ASSDVAGRTGELF
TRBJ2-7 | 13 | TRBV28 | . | ASSLGSGGIYEQY
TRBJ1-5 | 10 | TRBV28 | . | ATMRRDQPQH
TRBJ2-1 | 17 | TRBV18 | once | ASSPTLGSGRANGNEQF
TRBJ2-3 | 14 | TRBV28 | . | ASSLRVAGSTDTQY
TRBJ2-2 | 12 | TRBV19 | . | ASRTGGRAGELF
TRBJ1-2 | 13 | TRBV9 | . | ASSVGVPGQYGYT
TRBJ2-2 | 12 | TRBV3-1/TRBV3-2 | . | ASSSEAKAGELF
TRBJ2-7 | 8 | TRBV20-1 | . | SARRDEQY
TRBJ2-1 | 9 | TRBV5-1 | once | ASRGLTEQF
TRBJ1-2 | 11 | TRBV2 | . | ASSGSTSLGYT
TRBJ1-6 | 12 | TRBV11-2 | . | ASSTEREGSPLH
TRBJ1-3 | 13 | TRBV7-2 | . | ASSLDESSGNTIY
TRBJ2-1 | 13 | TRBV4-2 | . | ASSQGTSRSHEQF
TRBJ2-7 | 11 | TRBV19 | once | ASSFRGQGEQY
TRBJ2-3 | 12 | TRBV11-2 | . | ASAQGARADTQY
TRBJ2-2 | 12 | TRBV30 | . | AWSVLRGTGELF
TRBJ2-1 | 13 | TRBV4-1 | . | ASSQDRGGYNEQF
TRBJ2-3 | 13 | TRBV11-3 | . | ASSLNGISTDTQY
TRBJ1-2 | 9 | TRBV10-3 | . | AIKTGVGYT
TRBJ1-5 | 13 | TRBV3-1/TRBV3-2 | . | ASSHGTGGSQPQH
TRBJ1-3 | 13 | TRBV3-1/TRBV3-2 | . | ASSHRTERGNTIY
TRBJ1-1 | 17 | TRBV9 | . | ASSPTLGVQGKRGTEAF
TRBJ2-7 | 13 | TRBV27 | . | ASSLVGVSTGEQY
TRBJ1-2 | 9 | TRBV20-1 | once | SAKTDYGYT
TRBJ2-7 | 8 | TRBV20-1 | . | SALDLEQY
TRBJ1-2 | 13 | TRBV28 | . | ASTWSTGRVSGYT
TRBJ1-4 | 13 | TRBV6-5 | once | ASSYSDRGGEKLF